The clone carrying this T cell receptor beta chain appeared a single time. Its antigen is currently unknown. Clones were sequenced by immunoSEQ multiplex PCR, and TCRdb holds only the in-frame ones, with some missing. Of about 19,000 clones listed, about nine tenths are singletons. The entry originates in a study of lymphopenia after photon versus proton radiotherapy. Regarding the study as a whole: Post-nadir TCR diversity decline inversely tracked overall survival among those who died. Survival link was tested only in deceased patients; proton benefit remains a possibility. After the lymphocyte nadir, photon-treated repertoires showed oligoclonal expansion, especially of CD8+ Temra cells.

CDR3 length: 13 residues. The germline gives CDR1 MNHNS, CDR2 SASEGT. The junction had 9 bases not matched to a gene; V was cut back by 10 bases and J by 7 bases. The input for sequencing was peripheral blood, taken from a patient treated with photon-based radiotherapy. The V and J genes are TRBV6-1 and TRBJ2-1, with 8 bases lining up with TRBD1. The receptor comes from a man aged 60 to 69 with pancreatic cancer. CDR3 region: CATGQGEFNEQFF. The CDR3 coding sequence is TGTGCCACCGGACAGGGTGAGTTTAATGAGCAGTTCTTC.